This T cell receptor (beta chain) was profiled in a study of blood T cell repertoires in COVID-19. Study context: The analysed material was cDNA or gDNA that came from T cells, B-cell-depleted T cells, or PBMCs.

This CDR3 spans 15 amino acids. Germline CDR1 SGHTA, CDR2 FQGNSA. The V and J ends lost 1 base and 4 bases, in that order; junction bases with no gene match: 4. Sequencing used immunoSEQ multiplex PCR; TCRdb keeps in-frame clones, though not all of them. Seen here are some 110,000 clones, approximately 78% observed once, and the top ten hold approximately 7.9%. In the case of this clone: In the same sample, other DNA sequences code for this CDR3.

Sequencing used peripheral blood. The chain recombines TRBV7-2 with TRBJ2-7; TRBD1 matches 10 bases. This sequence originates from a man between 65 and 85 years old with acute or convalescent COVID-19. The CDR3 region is CASSLDLGQGYEQYF. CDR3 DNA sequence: TGTGCCAGCAGCTTAGACCTGGGACAGGGGTACGAGCAGTACTTC.